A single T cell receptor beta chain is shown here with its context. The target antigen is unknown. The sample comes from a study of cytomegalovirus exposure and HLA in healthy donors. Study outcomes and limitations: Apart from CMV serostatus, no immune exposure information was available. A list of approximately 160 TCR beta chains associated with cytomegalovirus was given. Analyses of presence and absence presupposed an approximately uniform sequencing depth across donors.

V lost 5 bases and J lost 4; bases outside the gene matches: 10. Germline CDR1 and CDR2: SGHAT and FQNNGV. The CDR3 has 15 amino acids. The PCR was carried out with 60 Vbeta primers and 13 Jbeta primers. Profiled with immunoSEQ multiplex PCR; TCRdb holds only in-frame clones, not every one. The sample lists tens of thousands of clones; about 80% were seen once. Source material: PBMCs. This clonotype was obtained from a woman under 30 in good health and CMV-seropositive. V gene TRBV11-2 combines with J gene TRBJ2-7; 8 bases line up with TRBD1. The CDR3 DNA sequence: TGTGCCAGCAGCCAGATGACAGGGGACGTTTACGAGCAGTACTTC. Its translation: CASSQMTGDVYEQYF. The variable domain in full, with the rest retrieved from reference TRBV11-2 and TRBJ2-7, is EAGVAQSPRYKIIEKRQSVAFWCNPISGHATLYWYQQILGQGPKLLIQFQNNGVVDDSQLPKDRFSAERLKGVDSTLKIQPAKLEDSAVYLCASSQMTGDVYEQYFGPGTRLTVT.